The clone carrying this T cell receptor (beta chain) was recorded a few times. No antigen is known for it. Since all of the isolated RNA was reverse transcribed, expressed TCRB transcripts were what got sequenced. TCRdb keeps only in-frame clones here, not all; method: immunoSEQ multiplex PCR. This table has a few hundred thousand clones, around an eighth appearing once. The data stem from a study of beta chain features in type 1 diabetes. Without exception, sorted populations had purity beyond 95%. Study observations and caveats: In every one of the four CD4+ subsets, TCRB CDR3s were moderately but significantly shorter in Type 1 diabetes patients.

CDR1 and CDR2 (germline): MGHDK, SYGVNS. There are 12 residues in the CDR3. The sequence came from a man younger than 45 with type 1 diabetes. The sample taken for sequencing was naive CD4+ T cells from blood. This rearrangement joins TRBV25-1 to TRBJ2-5; TRBD1 is a possible D gene (5 bases). The J call may be faulty, since TRBJ2-7 better matches the DNA end. CDR3 amino acids: CASSDQGYEQYF. The CDR3 DNA reads as TGTGCCAGCAGTGATCAGGGTTACGAGCAGTACTTC.